The present T cell receptor (beta chain) was sequenced within a study of CD8 T cells in ankylosing spondylitis. Library preparation for TCR beta used quantitative 5'-RACE with molecular barcodes. One entry per CDR3 protein, called by TCRdb with MiXCR from the 5' RACE reads. The sample has 800,000 to 900,000 distinct CDR3 sequences, roughly 10% seen once. To note about this clonotype: Antigen specificity is unknown.

The study's findings and limits: Researchers reportedly found disease-linked clones significantly enriched in matched ankylosing spondylitis synovial fluid. Prior work had noted some motif variants in reactive arthritis blood and synovial fluid. Ankylosing spondylitis blood appeared to be characterized by a TCR beta motif of several highly homologous variants. Disease-linked clones displayed a CD8+ phenotype and appeared relatively rarely in peripheral blood.

The clonotype was recovered from a male donor with ankylosing spondylitis. Material for sequencing was blood, either unsorted or a sorted T cell fraction (not recorded which).

CDR3 bases: TGTGCCAGCAGCCCCAGTCCCCTTCCCTACGAGCAGTACTTC. Encoded protein: CASSPSPLPYEQYF. V is TRBV7-2 and J is TRBJ2-7, with D unclear. V was cut by 5 bases and J by 2 bases, with 13 bases left in between. This CDR3 contains 14 residues. Germline V gene lookup returns CDR1 SGHTA and CDR2 FQGNSA.